The 22 T cell receptor beta chains in this list originate from one sample, sequenced in a study of blood T cell repertoires in COVID-19 (dated by TCRdb to 2018 to 2021). Library prep was done by the immunoSEQ multiplex PCR assay. TCRdb obtained this table from immuneACCESS and retained in-frame rearrangements with V and J assigned. These tables miss some clones; where compared with another copy, unresolved V genes account for less than half of the shortfall, and the remainder is unexplained. A total of some 78,000 clones appear in this sample, 86% of them only once. The ten largest make up 4.5% to 5% of the sample. The specimen sequenced was peripheral blood. Receptors originate from a man in his fifties or sixties with active or convalescent COVID-19.

This clone was seen only once. The V and J genes are TRBV7-2 and TRBJ1-6, with no clear D. Germline V CDR1 and CDR2: SGHTA, FQGNSA. V was pared by 0 bases and J by 7 bases, with 7 bases between. This CDR3 has 14 amino acids. The CDR3 coding sequence is TGTGCCAGCAGCTTAGCACAGAACAATTCACCCCTCCACTTT. It encodes CASSLAQNNSPLHF.

This chain connects TRBV5-1 to TRBJ2-5; D remains ambiguous. This CDR3 has 14 amino acids. Trimming left V 4 bases short and J 4 bases short, with 14 bases between. Germline values: CDR1 SGHRS, CDR2 YFSETQ. CDR3: CASSDRPSGETQYF. CDR3 DNA sequence: TGCGCCAGCAGCGATCGCCCGTCGGGAGAGACCCAGTACTTC.

The chain employs TRBV29-1 and TRBJ2-3; D is uncertain. V lost 4 bases and J 6 bases, leaving 14 bases between the germline ends. The V gene's germline CDR1 is SQVTM and CDR2 ANQGSEA. The CDR3 extends over 13 amino acids. DNA for the CDR3: TGCAGCGTTGGAGGTCAGATTGGGGATACGCAGTATTTT. Its protein is CSVGGQIGDTQYF.

The genes are TRBV18 and TRBJ2-1, with TRBD2 matching 10 bases. CDR1 is KGHSH, CDR2 LQKENI, per germline. The CDR3 is made up of 14 amino acids. With 5 bases clipped from V and 6 bases from J, the junction kept 4 bases outside the gene matches. CDR3: CASSERGGPNEQFF. DNA of the CDR3: TGTGCCAGCTCAGAGCGGGGGGGCCCCAATGAGCAGTTCTTC. Using reference TRBV18 and TRBJ2-1 for the parts outside the CDR3, the full variable domain is NAGVMQNPRHLVRRRGQEARLRCSPMKGHSHVYWYRQLPEEGLKFMVYLQKENIIDESGMPKERFSAEFPKEGPSILRIQQVVRGDSAAYFCASSERGGPNEQFFGPGTRLTVL.

The chain has TRBV19 and TRBJ1-5; 12 bases match TRBD1. CDR3 length equals 16 residues. CDR1 and CDR2 from the germline V gene are LNHDA and SQIVND (reference sequence). After removal of 5 bases from V and 7 bases from J, the junction contained 9 bases not matched to a gene. CDR3 coding DNA: TGTGCCAGTAGTGATGCGGGACAGGGGGCTCGGCAGCCCCAGCATTTT. Amino acids: CASSDAGQGARQPQHF.

V is TRBV28 and J is TRBJ2-5, with TRBD2 as a possible D gene (6 bases). V was trimmed by 1 base and J by 2 bases, leaving 8 bases between them. Germline assignment: CDR1 MDHEN and CDR2 SYDVKM. The CDR3 contains 14 residues. The CDR3 loop reads CASSLSTSQETQYF. CDR3 DNA: TGTGCCAGCAGTTTATCGACTAGTCAAGAGACCCAGTACTTC. Full variable domain (outside the CDR3, taken from reference TRBV28 and TRBJ2-5): DVKVTQSSRYLVKRTGEKVFLECVQDMDHENMFWYRQDPGLGLRLIYFSYDVKMKEKGDIPEGYSVSREKKERFSLILESASTNQTSMYLCASSLSTSQETQYFGPGTRLLVL.

This clone was observed a handful of times. The CDR3 loop reads CASSEAQAGVKREQYF. The CDR3 coding sequence is TGTGCCAGCAGTGAAGCGCAGGCAGGGGTTAAGCGGGAGCAGTACTTC. The chain recombines TRBV6-1 with TRBJ2-7; D is possibly TRBD1 (6 bases). The length of the CDR3 is 16 residues. Germline V gives CDR1 MNHNS, CDR2 SASEGT. Trimming stripped 0 bases from V and 7 bases from J, with 19 bases between.

The chain uses TRBV3-1 (or the pseudogene TRBV3-2) and TRBJ2-7; 7 nucleotides agree with TRBD2. Germline trimming cut 1 base from V and 4 bases from J; bases unmatched to any gene: 7. Per germline, CDR1 LGHDT and CDR2 YNNKEL (reference sequence). The CDR3 sequence is 15 residues long. The CDR3 here is CASSQGRAAGYEQYF. In DNA, the CDR3 is TGTGCCAGCAGCCAAGGTCGGGCAGCGGGGTACGAGCAGTACTTC.

The chain couples TRBV9 to TRBJ2-2; 12 bases line up with TRBD2. This CDR3 region has 17 residues. CDR1 and CDR2 (germline): SGDLS, YYNGEE. Trimming took 1 base from V and 2 from J; bases not matched to a gene: 3. The DNA of the CDR3 is TGTGCCAGCAGCGTAACTAGCGGGGGGCTAAACACCGGGGAGCTGTTTTTT. Translating it yields CASSVTSGGLNTGELFF. Complete variable domain (other parts from reference TRBV9 and TRBJ2-2): DSGVTQTPKHLITATGQRVTLRCSPRSGDLSVYWYQQSLDQGLQFLIQYYNGEERAKGNILERFSAQQFPDLHSELNLSSLELGDSALYFCASSVTSGGLNTGELFFGEGSRLTVL.

This chain uses TRBV27 with TRBJ1-3, with D hard to call. Germline lookup yields CDR1 MNHEY and CDR2 SMNVEV (reference sequence). The ends were cut back, 4 bases at V and 0 bases at J, with 7 bases in the middle. This CDR3 is 14 amino acids long. The CDR3 region has the DNA TGTGCCAGCAGTTCTTTTAACTCTGGAAACACCATATATTTT. It encodes CASSSFNSGNTIYF.

The V call is TRBV2, the J call TRBJ1-3; 10 bases fit TRBD1. Germline CDR1 is SNHLY and CDR2 is FYNNEI. This CDR3 is built from 15 residues. V was clipped by 9 bases and J by 4 bases; unmatched bases: 9. CDR3 sequence reads: CASKPGQGTGNTIYF. CDR3 bases: TGTGCCAGTAAACCGGGACAGGGGACCGGAAACACCATATATTTT.

This clone was picked up one time. The rearrangement links TRBV5-4 to TRBJ2-5, with D tentatively TRBD1 (6 bases). Trimming removed 0 bases from V and 1 base from J, with 10 bases in between. Germline V gene lookup returns CDR1 SGHNT and CDR2 YYREEE (reference sequence). The length of the CDR3 is 15 residues. CDR3 coding DNA: TGTGCCAGCAGCTTGGTTCAGGGGCCCCAAGAGACCCAGTACTTC. It encodes CASSLVQGPQETQYF.

This clone turned up a few times. Other DNA sequences in this specimen translate into the identical CDR3. The rearrangement joins TRBV7-9 to TRBJ1-4; no definite D call. Germline-derived CDR1 and CDR2 are SEHNR and FQNEAQ (reference sequence). The CDR3 spans 16 residues. Deletions cut 1 base from V and 0 bases from J, with 9 bases between. The CDR3 protein is CASSLVSGTTNEKLFF. DNA of the CDR3: TGTGCCAGCAGCTTAGTATCTGGCACAACTAATGAAAAACTGTTTTTT.

In DNA form, the CDR3 reads TGTGCCAGCAGCTCCATATCCCTCCTAGCGGAAAACACCGGGGAGCTGTTTTTT. It yields the protein CASSSISLLAENTGELFF. V is TRBV7-6 and J is TRBJ2-2; TRBD2 aligns across 7 bases. V lost 4 bases, J lost 2 bases, and 13 bases stayed unmatched. In germline, CDR1 is SGHVS, CDR2 FNYEAQ. There are 18 residues in the CDR3.

The V gene is TRBV6-2 or TRBV6-3, the J gene TRBJ1-4; TRBD1 matches 7 bases. The CDR3 runs 19 residues. Trimming at V came to 3 bases and at J to 2 bases, leaving 15 bases not matched to a gene. Germline loops: CDR1 MNHEY, CDR2 SVGEGT. The CDR3 sequence: CASSYPLGTARSTNEKLFF. The DNA for the CDR3 is TGTGCCAGCAGTTATCCCCTCGGGACAGCTCGGTCGACTAATGAAAAACTGTTTTTT.

V gene TRBV30 combines with J gene TRBJ1-5; TRBD1 matches 7 bases. The CDR3 has 16 residues. The V segment lost 0 bases and the J segment 2 bases; nucleotides outside the gene matches: 7. The germline gives CDR1 GTSNPN, CDR2 SVGIG (reference sequence). CDR3 region: CAWSVRAQGGNQPQHF. In nucleotides, the CDR3 is TGTGCCTGGAGTGTAAGGGCCCAGGGGGGCAATCAGCCCCAGCATTTT.

The CDR3 DNA is TGTGCCAGCTCACCGGACACGGTCCACAATGAGCAGTTCTTC. Translated, it gives CASSPDTVHNEQFF. This sequence joins TRBV18 and TRBJ2-1; D possibly corresponds to TRBD1 (5 bases). The CDR3 runs to 14 residues. Trimming took 3 bases from V and 5 from J, leaving 11 bases between them. Germline-derived CDR1 and CDR2 are KGHSH and LQKENI.

This clone occurred a few times. The chain couples TRBV7-9 to TRBJ1-5, with 8 bases that match TRBD1. Trimming removed 3 bases from V and 7 bases from J; junction bases left unmatched: 2. Germline V gives CDR1 SEHNR, CDR2 FQNEAQ (reference sequence). The CDR3 is 13 residues long. The CDR3 nucleotides read TGTGCCAGCAGCTTGACAGGGGAACAGCCCCAGCATTTT. Residues: CASSLTGEQPQHF.

CDR3 protein: CGDGRTQYF. CDR3 DNA sequence: TGCGGGGACGGGAGGACCCAGTACTTC. The chain couples TRBV20-1 to TRBJ2-5; D might be TRBD2 (6 bases). The length of the CDR3 is 9 residues. In germline, CDR1 is DFQATT, CDR2 SNEGSKA (reference sequence).

CDR3 coding DNA: TGTGCCATCGCAGGGGCGACACGAAGCTCCTACGAGCAGTACTTC. Translated: CAIAGATRSSYEQYF. The chain has TRBV7-2 and TRBJ2-7, with a weak D call TRBD1 (6 bases). Trimming stripped 10 bases from V and 0 bases from J, with 19 bases between. The V gene's germline CDR1 is SGHTA and CDR2 FQGNSA. The CDR3 spans 15 residues.

The chain links TRBV11-2 to TRBJ2-7; 9 positions agree with TRBD1. The germline V gene encodes CDR1 SGHAT and CDR2 FQNNGV. The CDR3 is 15 amino acids. V shed 5 bases and J 2 bases; nucleotides not matched to a gene: 7. The CDR3 DNA is TGTGCCAGCAGCCGGACCGGGACAGGGACCTACGAGCAGTACGTC. It encodes CASSRTGTGTYEQYV.

This chain connects TRBV9 to TRBJ1-1; 7 nucleotides align to TRBD1. The CDR3 has 15 amino acids. The V gene's germline CDR1 is SGDLS and CDR2 YYNGEE. J lost 3 bases, V lost 1 base, and 6 bases had no gene match. The DNA for the CDR3 is TGTGCCAGCAGCGTACTTCAGGGGGGTGACACTGAAGCTTTCTTT. As protein: CASSVLQGGDTEAFF.